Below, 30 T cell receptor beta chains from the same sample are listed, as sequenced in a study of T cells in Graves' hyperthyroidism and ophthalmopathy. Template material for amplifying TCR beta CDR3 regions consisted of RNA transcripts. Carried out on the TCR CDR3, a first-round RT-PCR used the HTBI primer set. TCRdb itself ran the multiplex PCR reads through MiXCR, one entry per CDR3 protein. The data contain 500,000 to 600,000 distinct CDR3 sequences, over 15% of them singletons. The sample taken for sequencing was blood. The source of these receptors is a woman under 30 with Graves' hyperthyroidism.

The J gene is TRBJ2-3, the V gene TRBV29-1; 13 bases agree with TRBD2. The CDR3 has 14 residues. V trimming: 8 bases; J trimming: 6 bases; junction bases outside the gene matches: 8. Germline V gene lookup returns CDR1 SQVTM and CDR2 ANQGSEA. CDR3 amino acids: CSMTSGGPRDTQYF. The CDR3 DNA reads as TGCAGCATGACTAGCGGGGGGCCTCGGGATACGCAGTATTTT.

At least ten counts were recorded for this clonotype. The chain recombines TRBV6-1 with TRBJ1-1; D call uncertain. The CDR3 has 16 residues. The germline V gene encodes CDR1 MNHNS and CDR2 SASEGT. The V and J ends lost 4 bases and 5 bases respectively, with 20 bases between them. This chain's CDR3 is CASSAVARAAGTEAFF. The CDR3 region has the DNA TGTGCCAGCAGTGCCGTAGCTAGGGCGGCGGGTACTGAAGCTTTCTTT.

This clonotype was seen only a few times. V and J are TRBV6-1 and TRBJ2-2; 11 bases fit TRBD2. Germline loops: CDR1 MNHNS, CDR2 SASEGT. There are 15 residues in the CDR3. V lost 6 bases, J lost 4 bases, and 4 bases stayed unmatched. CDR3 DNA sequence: TGTGCCAGCAGACCCGGACTAGCGGGCACCGGGGAGCTGTTTTTT. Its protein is CASRPGLAGTGELFF.

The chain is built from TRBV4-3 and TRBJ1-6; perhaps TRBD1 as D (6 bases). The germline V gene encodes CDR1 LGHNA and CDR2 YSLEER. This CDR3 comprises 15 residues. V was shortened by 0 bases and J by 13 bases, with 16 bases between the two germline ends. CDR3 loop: CASSQDGWQGNPLHF. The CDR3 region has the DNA TGCGCCAGCAGCCAAGATGGGTGGCAGGGGAATCCCCTCCACTTT.

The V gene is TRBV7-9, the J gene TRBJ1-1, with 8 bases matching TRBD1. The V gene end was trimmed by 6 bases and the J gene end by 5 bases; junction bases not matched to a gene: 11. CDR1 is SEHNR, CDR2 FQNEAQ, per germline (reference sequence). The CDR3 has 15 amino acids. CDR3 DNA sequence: TGTGCCAGCAGTTTTCCTGGACAGGGTGGGACTGAAGCTTTCTTT. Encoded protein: CASSFPGQGGTEAFF.

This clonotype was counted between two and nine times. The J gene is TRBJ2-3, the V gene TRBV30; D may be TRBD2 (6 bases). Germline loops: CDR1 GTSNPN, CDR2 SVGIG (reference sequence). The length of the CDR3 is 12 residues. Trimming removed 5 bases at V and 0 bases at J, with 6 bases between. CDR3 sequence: CAWGTSTDTQYF. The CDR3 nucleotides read TGTGCCTGGGGGACTAGCACAGATACGCAGTATTTT.

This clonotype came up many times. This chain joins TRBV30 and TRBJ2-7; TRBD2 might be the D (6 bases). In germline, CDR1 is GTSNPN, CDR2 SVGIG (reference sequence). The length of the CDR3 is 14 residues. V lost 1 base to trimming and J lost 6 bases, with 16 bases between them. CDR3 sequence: CAWSGDSSGPEQYF. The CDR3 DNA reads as TGTGCCTGGAGTGGGGACTCCAGCGGCCCCGAGCAGTACTTC.

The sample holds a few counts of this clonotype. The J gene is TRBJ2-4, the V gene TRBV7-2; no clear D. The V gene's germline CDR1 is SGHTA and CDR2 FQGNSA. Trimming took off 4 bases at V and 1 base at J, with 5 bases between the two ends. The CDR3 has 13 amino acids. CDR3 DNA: TGTGCCAGCAGCTCTTACGCCAAAAACATTCAGTACTTC. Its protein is CASSSYAKNIQYF.

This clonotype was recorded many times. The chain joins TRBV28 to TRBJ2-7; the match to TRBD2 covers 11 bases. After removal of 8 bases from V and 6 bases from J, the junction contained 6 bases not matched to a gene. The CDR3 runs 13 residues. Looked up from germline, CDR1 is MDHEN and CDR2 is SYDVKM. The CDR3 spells CASGELAGAEQYF. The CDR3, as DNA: TGTGCCAGCGGCGAACTAGCGGGAGCCGAGCAGTACTTC. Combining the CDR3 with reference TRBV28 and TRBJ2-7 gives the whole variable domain DVKVTQSSRYLVKRTGEKVFLECVQDMDHENMFWYRQDPGLGLRLIYFSYDVKMKEKGDIPEGYSVSREKKERFSLILESASTNQTSMYLCASGELAGAEQYFGPGTRLTVT.

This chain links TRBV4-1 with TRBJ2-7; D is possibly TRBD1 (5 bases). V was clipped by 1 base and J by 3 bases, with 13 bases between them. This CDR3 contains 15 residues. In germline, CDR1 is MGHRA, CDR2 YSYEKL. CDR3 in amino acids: CASSQVGPGNYEQYF. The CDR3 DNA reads TGCGCCAGCAGCCAAGTAGGGCCAGGGAACTACGAGCAGTACTTC.

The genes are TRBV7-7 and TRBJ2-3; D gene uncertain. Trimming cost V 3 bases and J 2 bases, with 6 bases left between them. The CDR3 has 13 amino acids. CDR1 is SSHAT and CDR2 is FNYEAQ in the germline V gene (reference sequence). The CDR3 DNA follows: TGTGCCAGCAGCTTTACCCTCACAGATACGCAGTATTTT. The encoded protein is CASSFTLTDTQYF.

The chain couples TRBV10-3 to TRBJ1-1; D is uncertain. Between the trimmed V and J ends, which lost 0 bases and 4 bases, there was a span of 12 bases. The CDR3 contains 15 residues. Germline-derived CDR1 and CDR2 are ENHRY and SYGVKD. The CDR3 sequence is CAISESGYESTEAFF. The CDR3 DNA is TGTGCCATCAGTGAGTCCGGGTACGAGAGCACTGAAGCTTTCTTT.

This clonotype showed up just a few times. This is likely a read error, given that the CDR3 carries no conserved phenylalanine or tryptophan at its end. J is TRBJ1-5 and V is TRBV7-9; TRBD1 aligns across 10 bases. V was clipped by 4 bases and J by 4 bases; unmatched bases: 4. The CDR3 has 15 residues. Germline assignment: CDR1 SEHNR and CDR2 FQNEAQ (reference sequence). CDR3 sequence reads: CASSSDRGRNQPQHL. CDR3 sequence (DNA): TGTGCCAGCAGCTCGGACAGGGGGAGGAATCAGCCCCAGCATCTT.

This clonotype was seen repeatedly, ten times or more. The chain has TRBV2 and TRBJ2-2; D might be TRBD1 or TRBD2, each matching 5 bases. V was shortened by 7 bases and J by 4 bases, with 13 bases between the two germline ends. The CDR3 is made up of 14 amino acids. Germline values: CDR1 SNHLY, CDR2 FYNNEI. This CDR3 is CASKFRESTGELFF. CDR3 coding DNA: TGTGCCAGCAAGTTCAGGGAGAGCACCGGGGAGCTGTTTTTT.

CDR3 loop: CSARDASGSETQYF. CDR3 DNA sequence: TGCAGTGCTAGAGATGCTAGCGGGAGTGAGACCCAGTACTTC. This chain links TRBV20-1 with TRBJ2-5; TRBD2 matches at 10 bases. CDR3 length: 14 residues. The V gene's germline CDR1 is DFQATT and CDR2 SNEGSKA (reference sequence). Unmatched junction bases numbered 3, after V lost 0 bases and J lost 5 bases.

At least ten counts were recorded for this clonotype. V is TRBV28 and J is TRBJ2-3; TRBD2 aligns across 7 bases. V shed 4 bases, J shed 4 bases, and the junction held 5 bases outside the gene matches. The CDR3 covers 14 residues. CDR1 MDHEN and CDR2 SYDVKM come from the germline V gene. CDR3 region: CASSSPGRADTQYF. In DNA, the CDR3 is TGTGCCAGCAGTTCCCCAGGGAGGGCAGATACGCAGTATTTT.

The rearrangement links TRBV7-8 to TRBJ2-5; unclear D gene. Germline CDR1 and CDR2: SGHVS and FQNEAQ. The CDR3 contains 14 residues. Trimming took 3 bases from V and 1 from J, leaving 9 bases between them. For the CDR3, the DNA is TGTGCCAGCAGCTTCCGCAGCGCCCAAGAGACCCAGTACTTC. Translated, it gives CASSFRSAQETQYF.

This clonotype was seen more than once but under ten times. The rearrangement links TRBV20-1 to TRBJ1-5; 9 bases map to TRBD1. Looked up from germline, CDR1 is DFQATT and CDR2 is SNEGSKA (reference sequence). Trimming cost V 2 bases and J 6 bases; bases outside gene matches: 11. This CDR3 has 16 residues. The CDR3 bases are TGCAGTGCTAGACCCATCGACAGGGGGTCGGGTCAGCCCCAGCATTTT. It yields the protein CSARPIDRGSGQPQHF.

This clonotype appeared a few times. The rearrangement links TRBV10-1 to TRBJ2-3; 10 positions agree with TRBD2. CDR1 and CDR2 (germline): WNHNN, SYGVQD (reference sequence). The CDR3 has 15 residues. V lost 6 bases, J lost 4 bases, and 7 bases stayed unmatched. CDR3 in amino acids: CASSAQRGGPDTQYF. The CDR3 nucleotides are TGCGCCAGCAGCGCGCAGCGGGGGGGTCCAGATACGCAGTATTTT.

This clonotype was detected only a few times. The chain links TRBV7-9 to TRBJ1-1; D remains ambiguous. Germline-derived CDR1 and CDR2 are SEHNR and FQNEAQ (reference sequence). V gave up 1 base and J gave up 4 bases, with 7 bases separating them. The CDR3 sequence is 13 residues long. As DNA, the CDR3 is TGTGCCAGCAGCTTAGACCCGAGCACTGAAGCTTTCTTT. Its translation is CASSLDPSTEAFF.

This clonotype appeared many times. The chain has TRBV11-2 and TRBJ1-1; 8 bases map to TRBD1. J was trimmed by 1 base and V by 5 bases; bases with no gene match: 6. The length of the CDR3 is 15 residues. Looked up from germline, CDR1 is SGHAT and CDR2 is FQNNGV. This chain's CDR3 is CASSPWGQANTEAFF. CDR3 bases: TGTGCCAGCAGCCCCTGGGGACAGGCGAACACTGAAGCTTTCTTT.

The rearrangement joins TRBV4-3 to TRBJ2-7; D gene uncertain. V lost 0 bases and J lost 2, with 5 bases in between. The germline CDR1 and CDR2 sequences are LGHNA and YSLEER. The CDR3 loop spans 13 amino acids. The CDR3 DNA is TGCGCCAGCAGCCAAGATATAGCCTACGAGCAGTACTTC. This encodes CASSQDIAYEQYF.

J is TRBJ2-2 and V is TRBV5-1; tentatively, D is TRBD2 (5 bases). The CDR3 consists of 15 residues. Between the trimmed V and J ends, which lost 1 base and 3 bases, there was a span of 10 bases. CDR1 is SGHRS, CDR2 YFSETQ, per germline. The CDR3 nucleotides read TGCGCCAGCAGCTTGAACCTAGCAGACACCGGGGAGCTGTTTTTT. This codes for CASSLNLADTGELFF.

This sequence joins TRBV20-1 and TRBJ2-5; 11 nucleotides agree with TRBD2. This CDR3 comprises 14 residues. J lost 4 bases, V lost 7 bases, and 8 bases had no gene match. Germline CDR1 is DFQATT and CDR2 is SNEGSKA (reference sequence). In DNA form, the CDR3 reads TGCAGTGGGAATAGCGGGGGGGCGGCAGAGACCCAGTACTTC. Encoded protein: CSGNSGGAAETQYF.

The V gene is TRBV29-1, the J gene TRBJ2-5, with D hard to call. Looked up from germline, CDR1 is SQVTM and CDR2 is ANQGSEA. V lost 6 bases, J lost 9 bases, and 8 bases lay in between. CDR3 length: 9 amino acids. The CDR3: CSVFEAQYF. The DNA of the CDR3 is TGCAGCGTCTTTGAGGCCCAGTACTTC.

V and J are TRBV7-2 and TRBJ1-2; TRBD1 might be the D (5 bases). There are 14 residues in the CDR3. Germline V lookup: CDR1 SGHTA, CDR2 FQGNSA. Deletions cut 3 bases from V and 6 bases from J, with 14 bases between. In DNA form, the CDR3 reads TGTGCCAGCAGCTTCGGGACCTCGGATAATGGCTACACCTTC. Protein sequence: CASSFGTSDNGYTF.

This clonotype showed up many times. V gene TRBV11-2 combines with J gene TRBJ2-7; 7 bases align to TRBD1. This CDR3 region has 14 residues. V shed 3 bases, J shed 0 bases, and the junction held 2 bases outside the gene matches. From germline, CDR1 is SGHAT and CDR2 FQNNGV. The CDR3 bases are TGTGCCAGCAGCTTGGGGACAGCCTCCTACGAGCAGTACTTC. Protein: CASSLGTASYEQYF.

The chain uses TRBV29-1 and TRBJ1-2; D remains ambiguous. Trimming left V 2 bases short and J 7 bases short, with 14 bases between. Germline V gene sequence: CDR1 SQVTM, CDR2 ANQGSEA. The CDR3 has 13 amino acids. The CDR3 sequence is CSVEKRLGSGYTF. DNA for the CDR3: TGCAGCGTTGAAAAAAGGCTTGGGAGTGGCTACACCTTC.

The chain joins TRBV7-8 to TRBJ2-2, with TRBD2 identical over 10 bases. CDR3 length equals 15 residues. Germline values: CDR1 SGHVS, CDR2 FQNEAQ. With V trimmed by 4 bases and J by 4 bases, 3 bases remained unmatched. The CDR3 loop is CASSSLAGVTGELFF. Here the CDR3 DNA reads TGTGCCAGCAGCTCCCTAGCGGGAGTCACCGGGGAGCTGTTTTTT.

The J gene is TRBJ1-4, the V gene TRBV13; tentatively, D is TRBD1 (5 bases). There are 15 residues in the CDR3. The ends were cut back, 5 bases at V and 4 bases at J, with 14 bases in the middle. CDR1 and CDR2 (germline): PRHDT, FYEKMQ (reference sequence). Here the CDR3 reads CASSARGRSNEKLFF. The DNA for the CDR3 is TGTGCCAGCAGCGCCCGGGGGAGGAGTAATGAAAAACTGTTTTTT.